This is a list of T cell receptor beta chains from one sample in a study of shared T cell receptors in the human thymus. Clones were read by immunoSEQ multiplex PCR, and TCRdb kept only the in-frame ones, dropping some. Among some 660,000 clones listed, around 87% were seen once. The same sample was also studied in work on human thymus T cells.

The sequencing input was thymocytes. Receptors were obtained from a boy under two years old with a congenital heart defect. CDR3s leave out the opening cysteine and the closing phenylalanine or tryptophan.

j_call v_call cdr3_aa
TRBJ2-2 TRBV19 ASSIGARTSVNTGELF
TRBJ1-5 TRBV5-8 ASSPGEGDSNQPQH
TRBJ1-5 TRBV27 ASSLQGKGNQPQH
TRBJ2-1 TRBV6-1 AIRLAGVHNEQF
TRBJ2-3 TRBV29-1 SVPAPSNQDTQY
TRBJ2-3 TRBV29-1 SVLLGTSGMDTQY
TRBJ2-5 TRBV4-1 ASSQFQALQETQY
TRBJ2-1 TRBV28 ASSLIRQLGEQF
TRBJ2-2 TRBV29-1 SVEDSTENTGELF
TRBJ1-1 TRBV4-1 ASSQEGRAPWTEAF
TRBJ1-1 TRBV10-3 AISPTGWVSEAF
TRBJ1-5 TRBV18 ASSSRRPGNQPQH
TRBJ2-5 TRBV7-7 ASSLPGLQETQY
TRBJ2-5 TRBV2 ASKGGPCWTQY
TRBJ2-5 TRBV4-1 ASSQDSGRSSGLQETQY
TRBJ2-5 TRBV4-3 ASSHGLEHQETQY
TRBJ2-1 TRBV6-5 ASSYSRGEQF
TRBJ1-1 TRBV4-1 ASSQDRTENTEAF
TRBJ2-1 TRBV9 ASSPGLAGGPLSEQF
TRBJ1-1 TRBV14 ASSQRWRGHGMNTEAF
TRBJ1-5 TRBV4-1 ASSQELNRGWGQPQH
TRBJ2-1 TRBV30 AWSCGPVSLGVRGDYNEQF
TRBJ2-5 TRBV2 ASSSYSGEETQY
TRBJ2-5 TRBV9 ASSVAPTETQY
TRBJ2-7 TRBV9 ASSQGPGQGYEQY
TRBJ1-3 TRBV7-6 ASSCTGTGSGNTIY
TRBJ2-3 TRBV27 ASSPGLAGDSTDTQY
TRBJ2-7 TRBV9 ASSVRDRGSYEQY
TRBJ2-3 TRBV5-1 ASSLAICTDTQY
TRBJ1-3 TRBV19 ASLGERGNTIY
NA TRBV30 AWSVRPSGGSYEQY
TRBJ2-1 TRBV18 ASSPSGGGLNEQF
TRBJ2-2 TRBV7-2 ASSRSHPRNTGELF
TRBJ1-4 TRBV29-1 SVEWGRGTTNEKLF
TRBJ2-7 TRBV28 ASSLCRKQKSGRTYEQY
TRBJ1-2 TRBV28 ASTIGHINYGYT
TRBJ1-1 TRBV27 ASSLFPPQGDTEAF
TRBJ2-5 TRBV7-2 ASSLSLRELGETQY